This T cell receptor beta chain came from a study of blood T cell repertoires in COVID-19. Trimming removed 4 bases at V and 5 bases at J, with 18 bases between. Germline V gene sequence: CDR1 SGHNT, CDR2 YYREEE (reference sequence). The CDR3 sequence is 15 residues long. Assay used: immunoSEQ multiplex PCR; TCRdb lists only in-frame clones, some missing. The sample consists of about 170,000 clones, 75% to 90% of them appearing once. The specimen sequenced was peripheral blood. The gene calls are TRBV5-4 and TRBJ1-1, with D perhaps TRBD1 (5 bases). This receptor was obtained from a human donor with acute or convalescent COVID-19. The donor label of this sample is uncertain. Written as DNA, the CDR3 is TGTGCCAGCAGCGGGGGGGGATCCTTTCTGACTGAAGCTTTCTTT. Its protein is CASSGGGSFLTEAFF.